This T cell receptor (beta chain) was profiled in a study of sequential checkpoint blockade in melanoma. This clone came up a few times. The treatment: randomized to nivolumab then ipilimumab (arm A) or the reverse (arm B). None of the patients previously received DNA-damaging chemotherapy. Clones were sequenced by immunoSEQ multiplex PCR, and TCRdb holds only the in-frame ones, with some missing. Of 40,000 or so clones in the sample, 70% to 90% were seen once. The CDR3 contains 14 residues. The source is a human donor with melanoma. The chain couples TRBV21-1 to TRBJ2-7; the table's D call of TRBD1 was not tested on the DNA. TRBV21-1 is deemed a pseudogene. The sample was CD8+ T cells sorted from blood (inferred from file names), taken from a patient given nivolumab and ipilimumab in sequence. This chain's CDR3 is CASSKDGQSYEQYF. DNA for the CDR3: TGTGCCAGCAGCAAAGATGGACAGTCCTACGAGCAGTACTTC.